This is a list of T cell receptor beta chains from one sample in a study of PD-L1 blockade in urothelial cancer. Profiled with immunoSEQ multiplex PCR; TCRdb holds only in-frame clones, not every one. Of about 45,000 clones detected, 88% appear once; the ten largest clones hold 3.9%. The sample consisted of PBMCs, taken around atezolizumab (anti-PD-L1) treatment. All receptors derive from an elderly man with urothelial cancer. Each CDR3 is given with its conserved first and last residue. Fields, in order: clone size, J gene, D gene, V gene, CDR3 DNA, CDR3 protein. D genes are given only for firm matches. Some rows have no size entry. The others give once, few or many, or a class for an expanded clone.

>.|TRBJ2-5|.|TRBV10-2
TGCGCCAGCAGTCAACTAGAAGAGACCCAGTACTTC
CASSQLEETQYF
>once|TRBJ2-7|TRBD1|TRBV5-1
TGCGCCAGCAGCACTGGACAGGGGAGTTACGAGCAGTACTTC
CASSTGQGSYEQYF
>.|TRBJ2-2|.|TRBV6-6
TGTGCCAGCAGTTATTCCCAGGGGGAGCTGTTTTTT
CASSYSQGELFF
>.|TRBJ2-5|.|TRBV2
TGTGCCAGCGAAAAGGGTGTATTGGGGCGAAAAGAGACCCAGTACTTC
CASEKGVLGRKETQYF
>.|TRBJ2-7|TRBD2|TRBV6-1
TGTGCCAGCGTTAGGACTAGCGGGAGCCACGAGCAGTACTTC
CASVRTSGSHEQYF
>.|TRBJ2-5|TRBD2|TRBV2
TGTGCCAGTTCCCGGGGGACTAGCGAAGAGACCCAGTACTTC
CASSRGTSEETQYF
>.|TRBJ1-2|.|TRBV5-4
TGTGCCAGCAGGCCCTATGGGGGCCCTCCCTATGGCTACACCTTC
CASRPYGGPPYGYTF
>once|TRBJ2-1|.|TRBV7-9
TGTGCCAGCAGCTTAGTACCCCGACTCGTATCCGTCGACAATGAGCAGTTCTTC
CASSLVPRLVSVDNEQFF
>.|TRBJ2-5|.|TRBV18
TGTGCCACCACCCGGGTGGACCAAGAGACCCAGTACTTC
CATTRVDQETQYF
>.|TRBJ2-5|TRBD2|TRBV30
TGTGCCTGGAGTCTGAACCTCCTAGCGGGAGGGGTTCGTCGAGAGACCCAGTACTTC
CAWSLNLLAGGVRRETQYF
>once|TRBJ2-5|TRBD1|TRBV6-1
TGTGCCAGCAGTGCCCCAACCGCAAGACAGGGGGGAGAGACCCAGTACTTC
CASSAPTARQGGETQYF
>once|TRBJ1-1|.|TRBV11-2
TGTGCCAGCAGCTTAGCGAAGACAGGGAACACTGAAGCTTTCTTT
CASSLAKTGNTEAFF
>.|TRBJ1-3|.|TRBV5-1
TGCGCCAGCAGTCTTCGCTCGGGTTCTGGAAACACCATATATTTT
CASSLRSGSGNTIYF
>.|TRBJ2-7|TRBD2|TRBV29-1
TGCAGCGTTTCCGGGACTAGCTACGAGCAGTACTTC
CSVSGTSYEQYF
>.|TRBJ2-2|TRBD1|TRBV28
TGTGCCAGCAGTACAGGGGGACGAACCGGGGAGCTGTTTTTT
CASSTGGRTGELFF
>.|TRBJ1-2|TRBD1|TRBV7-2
TGTGCCAGCAGCTTAGCTCCGGGACAGGGGGCGCAACACTATGGCTACACCTTC
CASSLAPGQGAQHYGYTF
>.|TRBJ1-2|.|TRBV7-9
TGTGCCAGCAGCTTAGACCTGGGGGGGTACAATGGCTACACCTTC
CASSLDLGGYNGYTF
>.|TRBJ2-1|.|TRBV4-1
TGCGCCAGCAGCCAGACGAGACAGACCAATGAGCAGTTCTTC
CASSQTRQTNEQFF
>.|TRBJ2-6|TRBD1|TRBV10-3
TGTGCCATCAGTGCCCGGACAGGGGGCGGATTCTCTGGGGCCAACGTCCTGACTTTC
CAISARTGGGFSGANVLTF
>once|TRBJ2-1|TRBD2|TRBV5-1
TGCGCCAGCAGCTTGGACGGGAGGGCCCCGGGTGAGCAGTTCTTC
CASSLDGRAPGEQFF
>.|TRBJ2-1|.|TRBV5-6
TGTGCCAGCAGCTTGGGTAGTGAGCAGTTCTTC
CASSLGSEQFF
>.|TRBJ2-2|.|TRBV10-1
TGCGCCAGCAGTGATTTGGTCCCCGGTCGTATCGGGGAGCTGTTTTTT
CASSDLVPGRIGELFF
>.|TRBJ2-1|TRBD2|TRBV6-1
TGTGCCAGCAGCCTAGCGGGTTGGGGTTACAATGAGCAGTTCTTC
CASSLAGWGYNEQFF
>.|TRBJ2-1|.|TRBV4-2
TGTGCCAGCAGCCAAGGAGGTGTGGGAGTTAACAATGAGCAGTTCTTC
CASSQGGVGVNNEQFF
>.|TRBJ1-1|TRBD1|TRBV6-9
TGTGCCAGCAGTTATAGGGGACAGGGAGAATCTGAAGCTTTCTTT
CASSYRGQGESEAFF
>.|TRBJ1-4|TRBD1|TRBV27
TGTGCCAGCAGTCGCCCGGGACAGGGGAATGAAAAACTGTTTTTT
CASSRPGQGNEKLFF
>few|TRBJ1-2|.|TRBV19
TGTGCCAGTAGTTCGGTTGGAGGCCCCTATGGCTACACCTTC
CASSSVGGPYGYTF
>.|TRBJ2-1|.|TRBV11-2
TGTGCCAGCAGCTCCTCTCCCCGGGGGGCGGCCGTATCCTACAATGAGCAGTTCTTC
CASSSSPRGAAVSYNEQFF
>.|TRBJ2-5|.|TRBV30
TGTGCCTGGAATACCGGGAGAGAGACCCAGTACTTC
CAWNTGRETQYF
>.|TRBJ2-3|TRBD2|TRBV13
TGTGCCAGCAGCTTTAGCGGGCCCAGCACAGATACGCAGTATTTT
CASSFSGPSTDTQYF
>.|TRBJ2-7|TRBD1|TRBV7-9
TGTGCCAGCAGCGTAGGACAGGGCTCCTACGAGCAGTACTTC
CASSVGQGSYEQYF
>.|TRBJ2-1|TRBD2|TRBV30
TGTGCTTCCTCTAGCGGGGATTACAATGAGCAGTTCTTC
CASSSGDYNEQFF